Listed below are T cell receptor beta chains from one sample, sequenced in a study of blood T cell repertoires in COVID-19. Assay used: immunoSEQ multiplex PCR; TCRdb lists only in-frame clones, some missing. Altogether about 61,000 clones are present, about nine tenths being singletons, with the ten largest covering about a fifth. Sequenced: peripheral blood. These receptors were taken from a woman in her forties or fifties with active or convalescent COVID-19. The CDR3 runs from the conserved cysteine through the conserved F or W. D genes are given only for firm matches. Clone size is given for some rows only: seen once, a few or many times, or a class if the clone is expanded.

CDR3nt: TGCGCCAGCAGCTTGGGACACTCTGGGGCCAACGTCCTGACTTTC; CDR3aa: CASSLGHSGANVLTF; v_gene: TRBV5-1; j_gene: TRBJ2-6; d_gene: NA; abundance: NA
CDR3nt: TGTGCCAGCAGCCGGGACTCTAAACGGATTTTCGGCTACACCTTC; CDR3aa: CASSRDSKRIFGYTF; v_gene: TRBV5-4; j_gene: TRBJ1-2; d_gene: NA; abundance: NA
CDR3nt: TGTGCCACCAGCAGAAGTGCTTCAGGGCGGGAGGGTTCACCCCTCCACTTT; CDR3aa: CATSRSASGREGSPLHF; v_gene: TRBV15; j_gene: TRBJ1-6; d_gene: NA; abundance: NA
CDR3nt: TGCAGCGTCGTGACAGCCAACTATGGCTACACCTTC; CDR3aa: CSVVTANYGYTF; v_gene: TRBV29-1; j_gene: TRBJ1-2; d_gene: NA; abundance: NA
CDR3nt: TGCAGCGTTGGGACAGTTACCCACAATGAGCAGTTCTTC; CDR3aa: CSVGTVTHNEQFF; v_gene: TRBV29-1; j_gene: TRBJ2-1; d_gene: NA; abundance: NA
CDR3nt: TGTGCCAGCAGCTCTTTAGACAGTTATGGCTACACCTTC; CDR3aa: CASSSLDSYGYTF; v_gene: TRBV5-5; j_gene: TRBJ1-2; d_gene: NA; abundance: NA
CDR3nt: TGTGCCAGCAGTGAAGTTCCGTCCGACAGGGGACAAATCTATGGCTACACCTTC; CDR3aa: CASSEVPSDRGQIYGYTF; v_gene: TRBV2; j_gene: TRBJ1-2; d_gene: TRBD1; abundance: NA
CDR3nt: TGCGCCAGCAGCTTGGAAGCTACCGGGGAGCTGTTTTTT; CDR3aa: CASSLEATGELFF; v_gene: TRBV5-1; j_gene: TRBJ2-2; d_gene: NA; abundance: NA
CDR3nt: TGCGCCAGCAGCTTGGCCAGTCTAGCGGGAGCCAATGAGCAGTTCTTC; CDR3aa: CASSLASLAGANEQFF; v_gene: TRBV5-1; j_gene: TRBJ2-1; d_gene: TRBD2; abundance: NA
CDR3nt: TGTGCCAGCAGCCCTCGGGGACTAGCGGGGGACAATGAGCAGTTCTTC; CDR3aa: CASSPRGLAGDNEQFF; v_gene: TRBV11-2; j_gene: TRBJ2-1; d_gene: TRBD2; abundance: NA
CDR3nt: TGTGCCAGCAGCCTACAGGGTAGCTCCTACAATGAGCAGTTCTTC; CDR3aa: CASSLQGSSYNEQFF; v_gene: TRBV5-6; j_gene: TRBJ2-1; d_gene: NA; abundance: NA
CDR3nt: TGTGCCAGCAGCTTACAGGGGGGCAATCAGCCCCAGCATTTT; CDR3aa: CASSLQGGNQPQHF; v_gene: TRBV9; j_gene: TRBJ1-5; d_gene: TRBD1; abundance: once
CDR3nt: TGTGCCAGCAGTTACTCGACAGGGAAGGACGAGCAGTACTTC; CDR3aa: CASSYSTGKDEQYF; v_gene: TRBV6-5; j_gene: TRBJ2-7; d_gene: TRBD1; abundance: NA
CDR3nt: TGTGCCAGCAGCCCCCGAAGTGTCGGGACAGGCTCTGGAAACACCATATATTTT; CDR3aa: CASSPRSVGTGSGNTIYF; v_gene: TRBV7-2; j_gene: TRBJ1-3; d_gene: TRBD1; abundance: NA
CDR3nt: TGCGCCAGCAGTGGTTCTCGGTACAGTGAGCAGTTCTTC; CDR3aa: CASSGSRYSEQFF; v_gene: TRBV10-1; j_gene: TRBJ2-1; d_gene: NA; abundance: NA
CDR3nt: TGTGCCATCAGCCAGGGGGCCAACTACGAGCAGTACTTC; CDR3aa: CAISQGANYEQYF; v_gene: TRBV10-3; j_gene: TRBJ2-7; d_gene: TRBD1; abundance: NA
CDR3nt: TGCGCCAGCAGTCGAACCGCTCGGGGACAGGGGTTCTACGAGCAGTACTTC; CDR3aa: CASSRTARGQGFYEQYF; v_gene: TRBV23-1; j_gene: TRBJ2-7; d_gene: TRBD1; abundance: NA
CDR3nt: TGTGCCAGCAGCCGGACACCGAACACTGAAGCTTTCTTT; CDR3aa: CASSRTPNTEAFF; v_gene: TRBV5-4; j_gene: TRBJ1-1; d_gene: NA; abundance: NA
CDR3nt: TGTGCCACCAGCAGGGACCGGGGTAATGAAAAACTGTTTTTT; CDR3aa: CATSRDRGNEKLFF; v_gene: TRBV15; j_gene: TRBJ1-4; d_gene: NA; abundance: NA
CDR3nt: TGTGCCACCAAAGGGGGAACCGGGACAGGGGGCTCTGGAGATGGCTACACCTTC; CDR3aa: CATKGGTGTGGSGDGYTF; v_gene: TRBV10-3; j_gene: TRBJ1-2; d_gene: TRBD1; abundance: NA
CDR3nt: TGCGCCAGCAGCCAAAGGGGAGGGCCCCCTCCCGGCGAGCAGTACTTC; CDR3aa: CASSQRGGPPPGEQYF; v_gene: TRBV4-1; j_gene: TRBJ2-7; d_gene: TRBD2; abundance: NA
CDR3nt: TGCGCCAGCAGCTTGCTTCCGGGACAGGGCGGGATGATAAAAGGCTACACCTTC; CDR3aa: CASSLLPGQGGMIKGYTF; v_gene: TRBV5-1; j_gene: TRBJ1-2; d_gene: TRBD1; abundance: NA
CDR3nt: TGTGCCAGCAGCGGGACTAGCGGCCGCACAGATACGCAGTATTTT; CDR3aa: CASSGTSGRTDTQYF; v_gene: TRBV9; j_gene: TRBJ2-3; d_gene: TRBD2; abundance: once
CDR3nt: TGTGCCAGCAGCCCCCGGGAGTACGAGCAGTACTTC; CDR3aa: CASSPREYEQYF; v_gene: TRBV6-2/TRBV6-3; j_gene: TRBJ2-7; d_gene: NA; abundance: NA
CDR3nt: TGTGCCACCAGCAGAGATACAGGGAACACTGAAGCTTTCTTT; CDR3aa: CATSRDTGNTEAFF; v_gene: TRBV15; j_gene: TRBJ1-1; d_gene: NA; abundance: NA
CDR3nt: TGTGCCAGCAGCTTGGAAACTAAAAATTCACCCCTCCACTTT; CDR3aa: CASSLETKNSPLHF; v_gene: TRBV5-8; j_gene: TRBJ1-6; d_gene: NA; abundance: NA
CDR3nt: TGTGCCAGCAGTTACTCCGGCAGGGAAGCTTTCTTT; CDR3aa: CASSYSGREAFF; v_gene: TRBV6-5; j_gene: TRBJ1-1; d_gene: NA; abundance: NA